Detailed here is one T cell receptor (beta chain). Its antigen is not yet known. Base qualities are not provided; no much larger clone lies one nucleotide away. The CDR3 numbers 15 residues from cysteine through phenylalanine. The sequence is cut down to CDR3 DNA, 45 bases in frame from base 1. The trim is 0 bases for V and 4 bases for J, with a gap of 13 bases between the germline ends. The germline V gene encodes CDR1 SGHRS and CDR2 YFSETQ. The data derive from a study of post-analysis software for immune sequencing data (dated by TCRdb to the mid-2010s). At the level of the whole study: Relapsing-remitting, secondary progressive and progressive-relapsing multiple sclerosis were recorded as disease courses, and subtype annotation was lacking for some patients. The patient repertoires were compared against 10 to 12 previously published healthy control repertoires obtained from donors aged roughly 6 to 28 years. A subset of samples was prepared in parallel using single-end sample barcoding, then pooled and co-amplified after Illumina adapter ligation. The full study reports these points: Multiple sclerosis patients had significantly lower normalized Chao1 diversity than controls, a result that suggests substantial peripheral T-cell clonal expansion. The multiple sclerosis patient group was slightly younger than the control group. Direct clustering with F measure revealed strong co-clustering of samples prepared in the same batch, which led to a batch-effect correction. A few TRBV segments, including TRBV5-6, TRBV5-1 and TRBV20-1, were significantly more frequent in patients than controls.

Library prep was done by PCR. Sequencing relied on an Illumina HiSeq 2500. To reduce PCR and sequencing biases, unique molecular identifiers were incorporated into the TCR beta cDNA libraries. Approximately 500,000 cDNA molecules were obtained per 1 to 10 million input T cells, so each molecule approximated one T cell. The patient libraries were prepared and sequenced using the same protocol as the earlier healthy control dataset. Samples belonging to the same batch were prepared together, multiplexed and sequenced on a shared HiSeq lane. Per the original workflow: MIGEC was used to process the raw barcoded reads, and molecular identifier groups with only a single read were discarded before consensus assembly and CDR3 extraction. Clonotype tables were post-analysed with VDJtools, normalizing diversity by down-sampling all datasets to the smallest sample size. Repertoire overlap clustering matched CDR3 amino acid but not nucleotide sequences to correct batch-related cross-sample contamination. TCRdb's own reprocessing of the public reads used fastp at Q25 and MiXCR and kept productive beta chains. A single entry per CDR3 protein holds the most common genes and DNA from its merged rows. The V and J calls reflect TCRdb's pipeline rather than the authors' work. This sample has some 690,000 distinct CDR3 sequences in its table, and roughly 29% of those were observed once. The ten biggest clones cover approximately 0.55% of the sample.

To demonstrate the VDJtools post-analysis software, TCR beta repertoires were profiled from the peripheral blood of about 13 young patients with multiple sclerosis. Multiple sclerosis patients were children and adolescents aged about 6 to 16 years. This clonotype originated in a girl aged 10 to 17 with multiple sclerosis. This chain joins TRBV5-1 to TRBJ1-1, and TRBD1 may be the D gene, going by 5 matching bases. The source material was blood. CDR3 loop: CASSLDTGVGTEAFF. The nucleotides read TGCGCCAGCAGCTTGGACACGGGGGTCGGCACTGAAGCTTTCTTT.